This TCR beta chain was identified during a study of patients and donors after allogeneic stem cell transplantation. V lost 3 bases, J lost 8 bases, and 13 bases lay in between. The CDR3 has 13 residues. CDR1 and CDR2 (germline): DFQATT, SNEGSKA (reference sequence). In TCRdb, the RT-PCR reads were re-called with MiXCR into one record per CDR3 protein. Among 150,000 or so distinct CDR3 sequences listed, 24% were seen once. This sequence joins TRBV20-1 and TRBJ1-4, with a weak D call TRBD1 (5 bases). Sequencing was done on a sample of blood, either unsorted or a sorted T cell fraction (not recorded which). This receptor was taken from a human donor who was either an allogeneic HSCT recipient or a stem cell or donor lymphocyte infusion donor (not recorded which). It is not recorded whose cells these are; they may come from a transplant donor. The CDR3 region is CSASMGVGEKLFF. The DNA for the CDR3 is TGCAGTGCTAGCATGGGGGTAGGCGAAAAACTGTTTTTT.